The 5 T cell receptor beta chains below all came from one sample that was sequenced in a study of blood T cell repertoires in COVID-19. Repertoires were generated with immunoSEQ multiplex PCR, while TCRdb's copy carries only in-frame clones and drops some. The table shows around 130,000 clones, with around four fifths occurring only once. Sequenced sample: peripheral blood. The receptors come from a man aged 35 to 55 with active or convalescent COVID-19.

This chain joins TRBV5-1 and TRBJ2-7; 7 bases are a match to TRBD1. Germline CDR1 SGHRS, CDR2 YFSETQ. V was pared by 2 bases and J by 0 bases, with 8 bases of the junction left unmatched. The CDR3 has 16 residues. CDR3 nucleotide sequence: TGCGCCAGCAGCTTAGCTCCGGGACAGAGCTCCTACGAGCAGTACTTC. The encoded protein is CASSLAPGQSSYEQYF.

The genes are TRBV6-2 or TRBV6-3 and TRBJ1-2; possibly TRBD1 for D (6 bases). The V end lost 6 bases, the J end lost 11 bases, and 13 bases lay between the germline ends. CDR3 size: 11 residues. Germline V lookup: CDR1 MNHEY, CDR2 SVGEGT. The CDR3 loop reads CASSQRTAYTF. The CDR3 coding sequence is TGTGCCAGCAGCCAGAGGACAGCTTACACCTTC.

J is TRBJ2-3 and V is TRBV6-6, with 7 bases matching TRBD1. J was trimmed by 4 bases and V by 6 bases; bases with no gene match: 13. CDR1 and CDR2 (germline): MNHNY, SVGAGI (reference sequence). The CDR3 is 16 residues long. CDR3 bases: TGTGCCAGCAGACCCACAGGGGCTCCCAGGGCAGATACGCAGTATTTT. It is translated as CASRPTGAPRADTQYF.

This chain links TRBV6-2 or TRBV6-3 with TRBJ2-3, with 11 bases identical to TRBD2. This CDR3 is built from 15 residues. Germline CDR1 is MNHEY and CDR2 is SVGEGT. V dropped 6 bases and J dropped 3; count of bases not matched to a gene: 5. The CDR3 sequence is CASSLRTSGTDTQYF. CDR3 bases: TGTGCCAGCAGCTTACGGACTAGCGGGACAGATACGCAGTATTTT.

The J gene is TRBJ2-4, the V gene TRBV7-2; 8 bases map to TRBD2. Trimming removed 1 base from V and 0 bases from J; junction bases left unmatched: 8. Germline values: CDR1 SGHTA, CDR2 FQGNSA. CDR3 length: 18 amino acids. The CDR3 bases are TGTGCCAGCAGCTTAGAAAGAGCGGGGGCCCTAGCCAAAAACATTCAGTACTTC. Translated, it gives CASSLERAGALAKNIQYF.